The T cell receptor (beta chain) described here comes from a study of control samples from healthy donors and cancer patients (TCRdb year 2020). The library came from the immunoSEQ multiplex PCR assay. TCRdb limited this immuneACCESS table to in-frame rearrangements with V and J called. A share of clones is missing; checked studies link under half to unresolved V genes, and the rest is unexplained. The sample table shows under 80,000 clones, and roughly 93% are seen once. Roughly 1.3% of the sample comes from the top ten. The CDR3 goes from the cysteine to the phenylalanine over 14 residues. Only CDR3 DNA remains: 42 bases, in frame from the first base. Relative to germline, V is 10 bases shorter and J is 8 bases shorter, with 18 bases between their ends. From a lookup of the germline V gene, CDR1 and CDR2 are MRHNA and SNTAGT. As for this clone: Its antigen target is currently unknown. Per-nucleotide qualities are absent, and no much larger clonotype sits a single base away.

Recombination connected TRBV6-4 to TRBJ1-6, with the identity of the D gene unclear. The sequence was collected from a woman in her 40s with lung cancer. Sequencing was done on a sample of PBMCs. CDR3 protein: CANRPPRRDSPLHF. The DNA sequence follows: TGTGCCAACCGGCCACCCCGGCGGGATTCACCCCTCCACTTT.